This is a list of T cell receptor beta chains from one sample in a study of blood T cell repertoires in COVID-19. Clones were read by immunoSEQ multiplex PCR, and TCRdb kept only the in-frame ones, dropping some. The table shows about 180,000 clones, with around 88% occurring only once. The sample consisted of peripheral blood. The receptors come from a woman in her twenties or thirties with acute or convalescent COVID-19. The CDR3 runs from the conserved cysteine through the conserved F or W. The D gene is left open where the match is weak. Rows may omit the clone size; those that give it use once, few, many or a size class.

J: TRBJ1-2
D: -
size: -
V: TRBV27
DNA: TGTGCCAGCAGGCCAGGGGATCGTAACTATGGCTACACCTTC
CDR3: CASRPGDRNYGYTF

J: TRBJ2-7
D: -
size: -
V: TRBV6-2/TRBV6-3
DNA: TGTGCCAGCAGTTACATTGAACCGGGACGGGGGTACGAGCAGTACTTC
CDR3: CASSYIEPGRGYEQYF

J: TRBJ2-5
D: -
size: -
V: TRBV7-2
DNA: TGTGCCAGCAGCCAGGGGGAAGTAGCGGGACTACGAGAGACCCAGTACTTC
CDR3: CASSQGEVAGLRETQYF

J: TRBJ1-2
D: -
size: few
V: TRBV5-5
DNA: TGTGCCAGCAGCTTGGATAGGATTTCGGGCACCTTC
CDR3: CASSLDRISGTF

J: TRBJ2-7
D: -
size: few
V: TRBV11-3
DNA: TGTGCCAGCAGCTCCCCCGGTACGTCCGAGCAGTACTTC
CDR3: CASSSPGTSEQYF

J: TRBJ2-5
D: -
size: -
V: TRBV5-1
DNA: TGCGCCAGCAGCTTGGCCGGGTGGGCGGGGGAGACCCAGTACTTC
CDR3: CASSLAGWAGETQYF

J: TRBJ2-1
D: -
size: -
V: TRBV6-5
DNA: TGTGCCAGCGCCCGAGTTTCCAATGAGCAGTTCTTC
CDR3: CASARVSNEQFF

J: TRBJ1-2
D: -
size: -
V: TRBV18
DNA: TGTGCCAGCTCACCGCACCCGGGCTATGGCTACACCTTC
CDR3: CASSPHPGYGYTF

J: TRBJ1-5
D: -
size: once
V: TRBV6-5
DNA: TGTGCCAGCAGTTACACAGTCCATCAGCCCCAGCATTTT
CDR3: CASSYTVHQPQHF

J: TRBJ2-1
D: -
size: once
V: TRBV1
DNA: TGCACCAGCAACCCTAGCGGGAGGTTGAATGAGCAGTTCTTC
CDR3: CTSNPSGRLNEQFF

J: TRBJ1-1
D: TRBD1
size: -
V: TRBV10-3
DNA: TGTGCCATCGACGAAAAAACAGGGGGCGTTGCTGAAGCTTTCTTT
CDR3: CAIDEKTGGVAEAFF

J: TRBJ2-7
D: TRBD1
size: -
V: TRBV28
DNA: TGTGCCAGCAGTCGAAATTGGGGGACAGGACAATACGAGCAGTACTTC
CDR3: CASSRNWGTGQYEQYF

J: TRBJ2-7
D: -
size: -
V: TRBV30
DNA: TGTGCCTGTCGGAGGAAAAGGGAGCAGTACTTC
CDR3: CACRRKREQYF

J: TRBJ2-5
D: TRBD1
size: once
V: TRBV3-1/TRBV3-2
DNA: TGTGCCAGCGGGGACAGGATACGTGCGGAGACCCAGTACTTC
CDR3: CASGDRIRAETQYF

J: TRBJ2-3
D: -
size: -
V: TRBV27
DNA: TGTGCCAGCAGTTTAATGGGAGGCTACAGCACAGATACGCAGTATTTT
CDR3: CASSLMGGYSTDTQYF

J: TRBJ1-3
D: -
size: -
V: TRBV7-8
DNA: TGTGCCAGCAGCCCGGACGACGGCGAAGGAGGGAACACCATATATTTT
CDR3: CASSPDDGEGGNTIYF

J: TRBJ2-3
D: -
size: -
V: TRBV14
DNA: TGTGCCAGCAGTGGACTAACCTACACAGATACGCAGTATTTT
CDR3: CASSGLTYTDTQYF

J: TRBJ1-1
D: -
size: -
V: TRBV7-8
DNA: TGTGCCAGCAGCTCGTGGATCGGGGGAGCGGACACTGAAGCTTTCTTT
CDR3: CASSSWIGGADTEAFF

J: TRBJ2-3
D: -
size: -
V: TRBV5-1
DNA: TGCGCCAGCAGCGGGGAGTTATCTCATAGCACAGATACGCAGTATTTT
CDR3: CASSGELSHSTDTQYF

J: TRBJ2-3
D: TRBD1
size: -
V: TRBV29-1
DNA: TGCAGCGTTGAAGGACAGGGGAGTGCCACAGATACGCAGTATTTT
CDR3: CSVEGQGSATDTQYF

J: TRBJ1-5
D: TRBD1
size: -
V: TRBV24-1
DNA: TGTGCCACCAGTGATCGTCAGGGGGCTGAGCAGCCCCAGCATTTT
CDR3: CATSDRQGAEQPQHF

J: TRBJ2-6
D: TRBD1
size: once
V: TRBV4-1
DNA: TGCGCCAGCACACAGGGGGCGACCGCCTACTCTGGGGCCAACGTCCTGACTTTC
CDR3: CASTQGATAYSGANVLTF

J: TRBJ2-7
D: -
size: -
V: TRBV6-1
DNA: TGTGCCAGCAGTGAACCAGGTGAGATTTCCTACGAGCAGTACTTC
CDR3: CASSEPGEISYEQYF

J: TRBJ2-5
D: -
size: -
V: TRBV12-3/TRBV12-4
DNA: TGTGCCAGCAGTTTACCTCCTTTGGAGACCCAGTACTTC
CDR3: CASSLPPLETQYF

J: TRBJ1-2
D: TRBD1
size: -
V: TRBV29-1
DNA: TGCAGCGTTGAACGGTGGGGACAGGGGCCGTTAGCTAACTATGGCTACACCTTC
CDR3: CSVERWGQGPLANYGYTF

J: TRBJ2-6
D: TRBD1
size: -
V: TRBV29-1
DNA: TGCAGCGTTGTTGAGGACAGGAAAGTCTCTGGGGCCAACGTCCTGACTTTC
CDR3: CSVVEDRKVSGANVLTF

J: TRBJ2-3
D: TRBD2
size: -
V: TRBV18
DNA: TGTGCCAGCTCACGAAAGGGACTAGCGGGGAATACGCAGTATTTT
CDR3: CASSRKGLAGNTQYF

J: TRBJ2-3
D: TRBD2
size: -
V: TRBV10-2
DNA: TGCGCCAGCAGGCGGGAGTTTACGCAGTATTTT
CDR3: CASRREFTQYF

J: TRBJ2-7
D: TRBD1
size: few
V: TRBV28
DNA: TGTGCCAGCAGTTCTACAGGGGGCTCCTACGAGCAGTACTTC
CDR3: CASSSTGGSYEQYF

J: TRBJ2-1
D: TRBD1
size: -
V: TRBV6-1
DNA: TGTGCCAGCAGGGTCCGACAGGGGAGGAATGAGCAGTTCTTC
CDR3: CASRVRQGRNEQFF

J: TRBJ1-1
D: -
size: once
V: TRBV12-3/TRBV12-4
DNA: TGTGCCAGCAGCGTCCGGAGGAACACTGAAGCTTTCTTT
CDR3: CASSVRRNTEAFF

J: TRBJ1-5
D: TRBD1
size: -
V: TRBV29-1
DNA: TGCAGCGTTGCCAATGGACAGGGCATTGATCAGCCCCAGCATTTT
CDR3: CSVANGQGIDQPQHF

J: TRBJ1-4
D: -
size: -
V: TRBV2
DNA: TGTGCCAGCTCCTACTATATCGGGGAAAAACTGTTTTTT
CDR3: CASSYYIGEKLFF

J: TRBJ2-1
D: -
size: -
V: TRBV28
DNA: TGTGCCAGCAGTTTTCTAGCTGCCTCCTACAATGAGCAGTTCTTC
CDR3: CASSFLAASYNEQFF

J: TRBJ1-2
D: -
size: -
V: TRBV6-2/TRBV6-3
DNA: TGTGCCAGCAGTTACACCAGAAACGCTAACTATGGCTACACCTTC
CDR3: CASSYTRNANYGYTF

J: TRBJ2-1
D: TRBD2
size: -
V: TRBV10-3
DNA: TGTGCCATCAGGGGGACTAGCGGGATGGACTACAATGAGCAGTTCTTC
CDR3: CAIRGTSGMDYNEQFF

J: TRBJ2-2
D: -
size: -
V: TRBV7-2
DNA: TGTGCCAGCAGCTTATCGTCGGACTACGGGGAGCTGTTTTTT
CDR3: CASSLSSDYGELFF

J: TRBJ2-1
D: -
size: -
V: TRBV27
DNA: TGTGCCAGCAGTTTTTCGGGCGGGAATAAGGACAATGAGCAGTTCTTC
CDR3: CASSFSGGNKDNEQFF

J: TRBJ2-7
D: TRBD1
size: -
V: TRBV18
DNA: TGTGCCAGCTCACCCGGACAGGTGGGTTACGAGCAGTACTTC
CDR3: CASSPGQVGYEQYF

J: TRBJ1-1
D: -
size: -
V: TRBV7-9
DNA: TGTGCCAGCAATGAGAGGAACACTGAAGCTTTCTTT
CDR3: CASNERNTEAFF

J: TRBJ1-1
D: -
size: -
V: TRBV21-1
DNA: TGTGCCAGCAGCAAAGCGCCAGGGGCAGAGGACCCGAACACTGAAGCTTTCTTT
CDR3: CASSKAPGAEDPNTEAFF

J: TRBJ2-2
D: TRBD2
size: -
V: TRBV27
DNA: TGTGCCAGCAGTTTATTCGGGAGGGCCACCGGGGAGCTGTTTTTT
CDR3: CASSLFGRATGELFF

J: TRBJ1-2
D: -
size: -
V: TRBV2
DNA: TGTGCCAGCAGTGAGGGCGACTATGGCTACACCTTC
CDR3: CASSEGDYGYTF

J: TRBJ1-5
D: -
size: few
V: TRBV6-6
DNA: TGTGCCAGCAATACAGGGAACTATCAGCCCCAGCATTTT
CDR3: CASNTGNYQPQHF

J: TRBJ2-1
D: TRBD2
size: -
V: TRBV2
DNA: TGTGCCAGCAGTGAACTCCTAGCGGGGGAGCAGTTCTTC
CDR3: CASSELLAGEQFF

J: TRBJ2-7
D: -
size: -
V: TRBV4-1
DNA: TGCGCCAGCAGCCCCGGGACAGCTTGGACTAGCTTCTACGAGCAGTACTTC
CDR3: CASSPGTAWTSFYEQYF

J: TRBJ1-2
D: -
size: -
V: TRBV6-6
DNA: TGTGCCAGCAGTTCCGCGTATGGCTACACCTTC
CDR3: CASSSAYGYTF

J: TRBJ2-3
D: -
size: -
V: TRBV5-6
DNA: TGTGCCAGCACCCCGAGGGGGTGGGCAGATACGCAGTATTTT
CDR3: CASTPRGWADTQYF

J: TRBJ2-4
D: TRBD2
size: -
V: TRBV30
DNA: TGTGCCTGGGCTGGACTAGCGGGAGCTATATACATTCAGTACTTC
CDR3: CAWAGLAGAIYIQYF

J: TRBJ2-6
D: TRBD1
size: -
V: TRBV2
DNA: TGTGCCAGCAGATTTGGGACAGGGGTATCTGGGGCCAACGTCCTGACTTTC
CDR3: CASRFGTGVSGANVLTF

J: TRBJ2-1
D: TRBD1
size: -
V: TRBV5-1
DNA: TGCGCCAGCAGCTTGGTTTCGGGACAGGGGGATAATGAGCAGTTCTTC
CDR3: CASSLVSGQGDNEQFF

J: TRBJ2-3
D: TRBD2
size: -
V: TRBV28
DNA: TGTGCCAGCCGTGCGGGAGCTAGCACAGATACGCAGTATTTT
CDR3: CASRAGASTDTQYF

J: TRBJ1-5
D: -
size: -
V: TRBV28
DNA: TGTGCCAGCAGTTTGCTAGTCCAGCCCCAGCATTTT
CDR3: CASSLLVQPQHF

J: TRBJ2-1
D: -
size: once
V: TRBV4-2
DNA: TGTGCCAGCAGCCAGGCTCCGGGGAGGAACATAGGGAATGAGCAGTTCTTC
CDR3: CASSQAPGRNIGNEQFF